The present TCR beta chain was sequenced within a study of T cells in Graves' hyperthyroidism and ophthalmopathy. Amplification targeted TCR beta CDR3 regions from RNA transcripts. A first-round RT-PCR of the TCR CDR3 used the HTBI primer set. TCRdb re-called the multiplex PCR reads through MiXCR, storing one row per CDR3 protein. The data hold roughly 500,000 distinct CDR3 sequences, with about half observed a single time. Regarding the study as a whole: Clonotypes that were expanded in thyroid above 0.001 mostly appeared in blood too. Ophthalmopathy and stable hyperthyroidism were told apart by a 13 V-J model. A median roughly 6.6 months before onset, the model predicted ophthalmopathy.

CDR3 length: 11 amino acids. Germline V lookup: CDR1 DFQATT, CDR2 SNEGSKA (reference sequence). The V gene lost 5 bases and the J gene lost 4 bases, with 6 bases spanning the gap. At least ten counts were recorded for this clonotype. Its antigen is currently unknown. This chain joins TRBV20-1 and TRBJ1-3; the D is unclear. The sample was peripheral blood or thyroid tissue (not recorded which). This sequence was found in an adult woman with Graves' disease, either hyperthyroidism or ophthalmopathy (not recorded which). CDR3 sequence: CSAEGGNTIYF. CDR3 in DNA: TGCAGTGCTGAGGGCGGAAACACCATATATTTT.